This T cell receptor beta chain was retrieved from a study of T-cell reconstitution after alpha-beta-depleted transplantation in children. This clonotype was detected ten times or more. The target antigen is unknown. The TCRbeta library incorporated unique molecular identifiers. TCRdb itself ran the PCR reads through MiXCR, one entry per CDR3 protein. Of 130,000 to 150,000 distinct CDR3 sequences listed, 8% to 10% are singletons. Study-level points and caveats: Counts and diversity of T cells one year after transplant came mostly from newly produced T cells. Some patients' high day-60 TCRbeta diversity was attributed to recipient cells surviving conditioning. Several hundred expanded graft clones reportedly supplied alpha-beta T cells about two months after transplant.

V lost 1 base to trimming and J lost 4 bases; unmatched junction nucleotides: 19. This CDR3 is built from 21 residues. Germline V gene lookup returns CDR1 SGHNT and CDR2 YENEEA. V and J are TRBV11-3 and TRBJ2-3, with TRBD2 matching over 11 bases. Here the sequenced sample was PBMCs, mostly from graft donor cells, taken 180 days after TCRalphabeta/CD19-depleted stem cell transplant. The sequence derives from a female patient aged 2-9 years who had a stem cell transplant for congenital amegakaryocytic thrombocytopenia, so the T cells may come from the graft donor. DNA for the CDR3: TGTGCCAGCAGCTTAGTGGGTTCCGGGACTAGCGGACCATTACCCGCAGATACGCAGTATTTT. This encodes CASSLVGSGTSGPLPADTQYF.